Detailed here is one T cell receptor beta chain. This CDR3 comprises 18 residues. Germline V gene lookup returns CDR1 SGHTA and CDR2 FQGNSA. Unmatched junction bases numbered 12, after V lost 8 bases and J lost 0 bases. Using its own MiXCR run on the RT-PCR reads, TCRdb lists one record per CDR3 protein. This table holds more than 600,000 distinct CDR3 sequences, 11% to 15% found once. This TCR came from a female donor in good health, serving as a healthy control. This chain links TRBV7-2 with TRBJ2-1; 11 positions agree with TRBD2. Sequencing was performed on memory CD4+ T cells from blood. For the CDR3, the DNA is TGTGCCAGCCTAGCGGGGGGCTCAACTTTCTACTCCTACAATGAGCAGTTCTTC. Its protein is CASLAGGSTFYSYNEQFF.